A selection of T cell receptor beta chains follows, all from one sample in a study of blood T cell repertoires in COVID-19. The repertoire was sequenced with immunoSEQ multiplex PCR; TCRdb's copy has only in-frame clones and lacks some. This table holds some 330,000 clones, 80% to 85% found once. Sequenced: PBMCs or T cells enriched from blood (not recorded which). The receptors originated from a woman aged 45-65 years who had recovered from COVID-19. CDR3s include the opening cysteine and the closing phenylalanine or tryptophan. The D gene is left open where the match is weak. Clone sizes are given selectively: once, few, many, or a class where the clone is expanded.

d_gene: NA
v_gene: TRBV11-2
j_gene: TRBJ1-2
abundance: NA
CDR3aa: CASKGGTAGRDTF
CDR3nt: TGTGCCAGCAAAGGAGGGACCGCGGGAAGGGACACCTTC

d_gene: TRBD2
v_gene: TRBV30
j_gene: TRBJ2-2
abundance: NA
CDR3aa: CAWRPPTLAGAGELFF
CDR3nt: TGTGCCTGGAGACCCCCAACCCTAGCGGGAGCCGGGGAGCTGTTTTTT

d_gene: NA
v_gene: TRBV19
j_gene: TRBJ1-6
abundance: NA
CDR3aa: CASSEGGSNSPLHF
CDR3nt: TGTGCCAGTAGCGAGGGCGGATCGAATTCACCCCTCCACTTT

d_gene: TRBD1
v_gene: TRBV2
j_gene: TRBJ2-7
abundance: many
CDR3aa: CASSINRDRGSYEQYF
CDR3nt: TGTGCCAGCAGTATAAACCGGGACAGGGGATCCTACGAGCAGTACTTC

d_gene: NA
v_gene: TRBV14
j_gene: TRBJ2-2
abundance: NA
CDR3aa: CASSQLIVAGELFF
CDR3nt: TGTGCCAGCAGCCAGCTAATCGTCGCCGGGGAGCTGTTTTTT

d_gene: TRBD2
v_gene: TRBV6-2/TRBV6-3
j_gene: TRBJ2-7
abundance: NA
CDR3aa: CASSDRDYTYEQYF
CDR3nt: TGTGCCAGCAGTGACCGGGACTACACCTACGAGCAGTACTTC

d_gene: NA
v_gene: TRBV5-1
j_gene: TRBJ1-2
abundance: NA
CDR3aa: CASSEGESDHRLGYTF
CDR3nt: TGCGCCAGCAGCGAGGGAGAGTCAGATCATCGCCTCGGCTACACCTTC

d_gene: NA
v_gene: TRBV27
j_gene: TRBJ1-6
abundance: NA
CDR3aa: CASSLWGGNSPLHF
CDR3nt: TGTGCCAGCAGTTTATGGGGCGGAAATTCACCCCTCCACTTT

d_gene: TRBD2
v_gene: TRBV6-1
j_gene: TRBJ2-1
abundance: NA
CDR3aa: CASSGPSGGSSYNEQFF
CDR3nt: TGTGCCAGCAGTGGCCCTTCGGGGGGGAGCTCCTACAATGAGCAGTTCTTC

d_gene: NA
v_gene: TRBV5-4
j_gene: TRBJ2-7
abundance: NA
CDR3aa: CASSLAQGGYEQYF
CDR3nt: TGTGCCAGCAGCTTGGCACAGGGCGGCTACGAGCAGTACTTC

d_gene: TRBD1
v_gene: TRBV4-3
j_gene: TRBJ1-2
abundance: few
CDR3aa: CASSQAGTAKNYGYTF
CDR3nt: TGCGCCAGCAGCCAAGCTGGGACAGCCAAGAACTATGGCTACACCTTC

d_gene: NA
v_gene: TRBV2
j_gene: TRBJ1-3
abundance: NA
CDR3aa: CASSEFVASSGNTIYF
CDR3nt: TGTGCCAGCAGTGAATTTGTGGCAAGTTCTGGAAACACCATATATTTT

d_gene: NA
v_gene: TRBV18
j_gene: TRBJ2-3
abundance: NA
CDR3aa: CASSPAGDTQYF
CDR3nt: TGTGCCAGCTCACCGGCCGGGGATACGCAGTATTTT

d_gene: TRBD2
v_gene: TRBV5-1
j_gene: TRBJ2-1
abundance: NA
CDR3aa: CASSLGSSGRILDNEQFF
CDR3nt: TGCGCCAGCAGCTTGGGAAGTAGCGGGAGAATACTGGACAATGAGCAGTTCTTC

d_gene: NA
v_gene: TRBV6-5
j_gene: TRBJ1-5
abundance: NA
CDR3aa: CASSYESGQPQHF
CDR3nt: TGTGCCAGCAGTTACGAGAGCGGGCAGCCCCAGCATTTT

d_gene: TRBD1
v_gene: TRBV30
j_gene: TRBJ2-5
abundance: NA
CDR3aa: CAWSRDRGWGETQYF
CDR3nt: TGTGCCTGGAGTCGGGACAGGGGATGGGGGGAGACCCAGTACTTC

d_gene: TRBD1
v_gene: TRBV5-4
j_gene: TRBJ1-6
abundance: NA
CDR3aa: CASSPTGISSPLHF
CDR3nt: TGTGCCAGCAGCCCGACAGGGATCAGTTCACCCCTCCACTTT

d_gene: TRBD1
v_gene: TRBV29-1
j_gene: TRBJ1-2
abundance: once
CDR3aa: CSVKQGAFGYIF
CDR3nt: TGCAGCGTTAAACAGGGGGCGTTTGGCTACATCTTC